A selection of T cell receptor beta chains follows, all from one sample in a study of Ad26.COV2.S vaccination and SARS-CoV-2 variants. The data were produced by immunoSEQ multiplex PCR, yet TCRdb's version contains in-frame clones alone and is incomplete. The sample consists of some 39,000 clones, about 80% of them appearing once. The material was peripheral blood, obtained after recovery from COVID-19. These receptors originate from a human donor who had recovered from COVID-19. Both conserved end residues are part of each CDR3. The D gene is left open where the match is weak. Not all rows give a size; the values are once, few, many and, for expanded clones, a class.

d_call clone_size j_call v_call cdr3_aa cdr3_nt
NA NA TRBJ2-5 TRBV28 CASSSRGVTQYF TGTGCCAGCAGTTCGCGAGGAGTGACCCAGTACTTC
NA once TRBJ1-1 TRBV7-2 CASSFLLGKTEAFF TGTGCCAGCAGCTTCCTTCTCGGGAAGACTGAAGCTTTCTTT
TRBD2 few TRBJ2-3 TRBV10-1 CASSEGTSGSTDTQYF TGCGCCAGCAGTGAGGGGACTAGCGGGAGCACAGATACGCAGTATTTT
TRBD2 NA TRBJ2-1 TRBV24-1 CATSSGTSYNEQFF TGTGCCACCTCTAGCGGGACCTCCTACAATGAGCAGTTCTTC
NA NA TRBJ1-2 TRBV18 CASSPSPGPNYGYTF TGTGCCAGCTCCCCTTCTCCGGGACCTAACTATGGCTACACCTTC
NA NA TRBJ2-7 TRBV27 CASSLLGQNSYEQYF TGTGCCAGCAGTTTATTAGGACAGAACTCCTACGAGCAGTACTTC
NA NA TRBJ1-2 TRBV12-3/TRBV12-4 CASSLEGSYGYTF TGTGCCAGCAGTTTAGAGGGGTCCTATGGCTACACCTTC
TRBD1 NA TRBJ1-4 TRBV7-9 CASSTDRGQGEKLFF TGTGCCAGCAGCACCGACAGGGGACAAGGGGAAAAACTGTTTTTT
NA NA TRBJ1-2 TRBV18 CASSPGGPNYGYTF TGTGCCAGCTCACCGGGAGGGCCTAACTATGGCTACACCTTC
NA NA TRBJ1-1 TRBV29-1 CSVDRAQSMNTEAFF TGCAGCGTGGATAGGGCACAGAGCATGAACACTGAAGCTTTCTTT
NA NA TRBJ1-5 TRBV19 CASSISGLQPQHF TGTGCCAGTAGTATTTCTGGGCTTCAGCCCCAGCATTTT
NA NA TRBJ1-2 TRBV29-1 CSVDREGGGYGYTF TGCAGCGTTGACCGGGAGGGGGGTGGCTATGGCTACACCTTC
NA NA TRBJ1-2 TRBV20-1 CSAEQGGGYTF TGCAGTGCCGAACAGGGAGGAGGCTACACCTTC
TRBD1 NA TRBJ1-1 TRBV7-9 CASSFTGDRATEAFF TGTGCCAGCAGCTTCACAGGGGACAGGGCCACTGAAGCTTTCTTT
TRBD1 NA TRBJ1-2 TRBV7-2 CASSRQAGGLAKGYTF TGTGCCAGCAGCCGCCAAGCAGGGGGCTTGGCGAAAGGCTACACCTTC
TRBD1 NA TRBJ1-1 TRBV30 CAWSLGQGAIGEAFF TGTGCCTGGAGTCTAGGACAGGGGGCCATAGGTGAAGCTTTCTTT
NA NA TRBJ1-2 TRBV9 CASSSKGASGDYGYTF TGTGCCAGCAGCTCCAAAGGGGCCTCTGGGGACTATGGCTACACCTTC
TRBD1 NA TRBJ1-1 TRBV18 CASSSTGGTEAFF TGTGCCAGCTCATCGACAGGGGGCACTGAAGCTTTCTTT
TRBD1 few TRBJ2-7 TRBV7-9 CASSSSRDSYEQYF TGTGCCAGCAGCTCGTCCCGGGACAGCTACGAGCAGTACTTC
TRBD1 NA TRBJ2-3 TRBV5-5 CASSSTGGQADTQYF TGTGCCAGCAGCTCGACAGGGGGTCAGGCAGATACGCAGTATTTT
TRBD1 NA TRBJ1-2 TRBV2 CASGRTGGADGYTF TGTGCCAGCGGTAGGACAGGGGGCGCGGATGGCTACACCTTC
TRBD1 NA TRBJ1-1 TRBV18 CASSPQQGRMNTEAFF TGTGCCAGCTCACCGCAACAGGGGAGGATGAACACTGAAGCTTTCTTT
TRBD2 NA TRBJ2-3 TRBV9 CASSVSGGTDTQYF TGTGCCAGCAGCGTTTCCGGGGGGACAGATACGCAGTATTTT
NA NA TRBJ1-4 TRBV29-1 CSVPWGDTNEKLFF TGCAGCGTTCCATGGGGGGACACTAATGAAAAACTGTTTTTT
NA NA TRBJ1-1 TRBV6-5 CASSYQTYGATEAFF TGTGCCAGCAGTTACCAAACTTACGGGGCCACTGAAGCTTTCTTT
TRBD1 NA TRBJ2-7 TRBV27 CASRIIGQVNEQYF TGTGCCAGCAGGATTATCGGACAGGTCAACGAGCAGTACTTC
TRBD1 NA TRBJ1-2 TRBV5-4 CASSLAGQGAMYGYTF TGTGCCAGCAGCTTGGCCGGGCAGGGGGCAATGTATGGCTACACCTTC
TRBD2 few TRBJ2-3 TRBV28 CASSLMTVAGGRTDTQYF TGTGCCAGCAGTTTGATGACTGTAGCGGGAGGGCGCACAGATACGCAGTATTTT
NA NA TRBJ2-2 TRBV4-1 CASSQGSGRSGELFF TGCGCCAGCAGCCAGGGGTCGGGGCGGTCCGGGGAGCTGTTTTTT
NA NA TRBJ1-2 TRBV7-9 CASSPMGGAEGYTF TGTGCCAGCAGCCCTATGGGGGGAGCGGAGGGCTACACCTTC
TRBD2 NA TRBJ2-1 TRBV7-2 CASSRSGGQNEQFF TGTGCCAGCAGCCGCTCGGGGGGGCAGAATGAGCAGTTCTTC
TRBD2 NA TRBJ2-5 TRBV7-2 CASSLGTRRVETQYF TGTGCCAGCAGCTTAGGGACTAGGAGGGTAGAGACCCAGTACTTC
NA NA TRBJ2-3 TRBV7-9 CASSLGSSTDTQYF TGTGCCAGCAGCTTAGGAAGTAGCACAGATACGCAGTATTTT
TRBD1 NA TRBJ2-2 TRBV2 CASSPMGTGAGELFF TGTGCCAGCAGCCCGATGGGGACAGGGGCCGGGGAGCTGTTTTTT
TRBD1 once TRBJ1-2 TRBV3-1/TRBV3-2 CASSQATGPYYGYTF TGTGCCAGCAGCCAAGCGACAGGGCCATACTATGGCTACACCTTC